This TCR beta chain was profiled in a study of response to subunit inactivated influenza vaccine. This clonotype showed up just a few times. The V gene end was trimmed by 6 bases and the J gene end by 3 bases; junction bases not matched to a gene: 5. This CDR3 is 13 amino acids long. Germline V gives CDR1 LNHDA, CDR2 SQIVND (reference sequence). Via MiXCR, TCRdb re-called the RT-PCR reads, giving one row per CDR3 protein. This table holds 700,000 to 800,000 distinct CDR3 sequences, under 20% found once. The sequence came from a man aged 50 to 59 who received an inactivated influenza vaccine. The source was PBMCs from blood, collected more than 4 days after vaccination. V is TRBV19 and J is TRBJ2-7; the match to TRBD1 covers 7 bases. As DNA, the CDR3 is TGTGCCAGTAGAAACAGGGGCAACTACGAGCAGTACTTC. It encodes CASRNRGNYEQYF.